What follows are 21 T cell receptor beta chains derived from one specimen sequenced in a study of T cells in Graves' hyperthyroidism and ophthalmopathy. TCR beta CDR3 region amplification was performed from RNA transcripts. TCR CDR3 underwent first-round RT-PCR with the HTBI primer set. From the multiplex PCR reads, TCRdb called clonotypes with MiXCR, one entry per CDR3 protein. The sample contains approximately 300,000 distinct CDR3 sequences, about 15% of which appear only once. Sequenced material: blood. These receptor sequences come from a man aged 25-45 years with Graves' hyperthyroidism.

The chain is built from TRBV13 and TRBJ2-1, with a tentative D call TRBD2 (5 bases). The V gene lost 5 bases and the J gene lost 8 bases, with 16 bases spanning the gap. Looked up from germline, CDR1 is PRHDT and CDR2 is FYEKMQ (reference sequence). CDR3 length: 14 amino acids. The CDR3 DNA follows: TGTGCCAGCAGCCACCGGACTTTCCTCGATGAGCAGTTCTTC. This translates into CASSHRTFLDEQFF.

This chain uses TRBV11-3 with TRBJ1-1; tentative D call: TRBD1 (6 bases). The germline V and J ends were trimmed by 4 bases and 4 bases, with 10 bases remaining between them. The germline V gene has CDR1 SGHNT and CDR2 YENEEA. The CDR3 runs to 13 residues. The CDR3 DNA follows: TGTGCCAGCAGCTGGGGGGCTGTCACTGAAGCTTTCTTT. Translation: CASSWGAVTEAFF.

The chain carries TRBV6-1 and TRBJ2-7; no clear D. The germline CDR1 and CDR2 sequences are MNHNS and SASEGT. Trimming left V 6 bases short and J 5 bases short, with 20 bases between. The CDR3 totals 15 residues. The CDR3 DNA reads as TGTGCCAGCAGACCTACTTCGCCTAGAGGCCACGAGCAGTACTTC. As protein: CASRPTSPRGHEQYF.

This clonotype was picked up many times. Germline and junction disagree at one end, which may indicate a read error. V and J are TRBV5-1 and TRBJ2-7, with D perhaps TRBD1 (6 bases). CDR1 and CDR2 from the germline V gene are SGHRS and YFSETQ. CDR3 length: 14 residues. CDR3: CASSLTGSSYEQYF. CDR3 bases: TGTGCCAGCAGCCTCACAGGGTCATCCTACGAGCAGTACTTC.

This clonotype was counted only a few times. This sequence joins TRBV20-1 and TRBJ2-2; 10 bases match TRBD1. CDR3 size: 14 residues. CDR1 is DFQATT and CDR2 is SNEGSKA in the germline V gene (reference sequence). Here the CDR3 DNA reads TGCAGCGCAAAGACAGGGGGCGAGGCCGGGGAGCTGTTTTTT. Amino acids: CSAKTGGEAGELFF.

The chain has TRBV7-3 and TRBJ2-2; TRBD2 matches 11 bases. The V and J ends lost 5 bases and 4 bases, in that order; junction bases with no gene match: 3. Germline V gene sequence: CDR1 SGHTA, CDR2 FQGTGA. The CDR3 is 15 amino acids. Written as DNA, the CDR3 is TGTGCCAGCAGCCGTACTAGCGGGAGCACCGGGGAGCTGTTTTTT. This gives the protein CASSRTSGSTGELFF.

V usage is TRBV5-1 and J usage is TRBJ2-5; D may be TRBD1 (6 bases). This CDR3 is 14 amino acids long. Trimming removed 6 bases at V and 1 base at J, with 13 bases between. Germline CDR1 and CDR2: SGHRS and YFSETQ. The CDR3 sequence: CASKLGQPQETQYF. CDR3 nucleotides: TGCGCCAGCAAACTCGGACAGCCCCAAGAGACCCAGTACTTC.

This clonotype was found many times. This sequence joins TRBV18 and TRBJ2-2; no reliable D call. The germline V and J ends were trimmed by 4 bases and 4 bases, with 13 bases remaining between them. The germline V gene has CDR1 KGHSH and CDR2 LQKENI. The CDR3 loop spans 15 amino acids. In nucleotides, the CDR3 is TGTGCCAGCTCACAGGCTTCTGAGCCCACCGGGGAGCTGTTTTTT. Its translation is CASSQASEPTGELFF.

This chain connects TRBV19 to TRBJ2-3, with TRBD2 as a possible D gene (5 bases). The CDR3 covers 13 residues. CDR1 and CDR2 from the germline V gene are LNHDA and SQIVND (reference sequence). V lost 6 bases and J lost 4, with 11 bases in between. The chain's CDR3 is CASSGNRADTQYF. The CDR3 coding sequence is TGTGCCAGTAGCGGGAATCGAGCAGATACGCAGTATTTT.

This clonotype was seen repeatedly, ten times or more. The V gene is TRBV12-3 or TRBV12-4, the J gene TRBJ1-5; TRBD1 might be the D (6 bases). V gave up 6 bases and J gave up 7 bases, with 19 bases separating them. The CDR3 is made up of 15 amino acids. CDR3 DNA: TGTGCCAGCAGCAGAACAGGGACGGGCCGGCAGCCCCAGCATTTT. It codes for CASSRTGTGRQPQHF.

At least ten counts were recorded for this clonotype. The rearrangement uses TRBV28 and TRBJ1-2; 7 positions match TRBD1. The CDR3 covers 15 residues. With V trimmed by 2 bases and J by 0 bases, 3 bases remained unmatched. Germline loops: CDR1 MDHEN, CDR2 SYDVKM. DNA of the CDR3: TGTGCCAGCAGTTTAGGGACAGCCACTAACTATGGCTACACCTTC. Encoded protein: CASSLGTATNYGYTF.

Comments on this clonotype: A much larger clone lies one base from this, so it may be a read error. The chain links TRBV29-1 to TRBJ2-2; 9 bases agree with TRBD2. This CDR3 spans 14 amino acids. Germline V gene sequence: CDR1 SQVTM, CDR2 ANQGSEA. CDR3 amino acids: CSVDASGNTRELFF. DNA for the CDR3: TGCAGCGTTGATGCTAGCGGGAACACCAGGGAGCTGTTTTTT.

This clonotype was seen ten or more times. The V gene is TRBV18, the J gene TRBJ2-7; D unresolved. There are 12 residues in the CDR3. Germline V gene data show CDR1 as KGHSH and CDR2 as LQKENI. The V and J ends lost 5 bases and 0 bases respectively, with 5 bases between them. The CDR3 is CASSAGSYEQYF. The CDR3 DNA sequence: TGTGCCAGCTCAGCAGGCTCCTACGAGCAGTACTTC.

This clonotype was seen ten or more times. The genes are TRBV11-2 and TRBJ2-1, with 10 bases identical to TRBD2. V shed 5 bases, J shed 9 bases, and the junction held 13 bases outside the gene matches. Germline CDR1 reads SGHAT; CDR2 reads FQNNGV. This CDR3 contains 16 residues. The CDR3 is CASSLLLAGDGGEQFF. Written as DNA, the CDR3 is TGTGCCAGCAGCCTCCTCCTAGCGGGAGATGGGGGTGAGCAGTTCTTC.

The V gene is TRBV7-6, the J gene TRBJ2-7; D call uncertain. The CDR3 is 14 amino acids. V lost 1 base and J 2 bases, leaving 9 bases between the germline ends. The germline V gene encodes CDR1 SGHVS and CDR2 FNYEAQ. The CDR3 DNA sequence: TGTGCCAGCAGCTTAGAACTTACTGCCTACGAGCAGTACTTC. It encodes CASSLELTAYEQYF.

This clonotype was seen many times. This CDR3 reads CASSDSKWERNTEAFF. CDR3 coding DNA: TGTGCCAGCAGCGATTCCAAATGGGAAAGGAACACTGAAGCTTTCTTT. The chain couples TRBV7-9 to TRBJ1-1; D remains ambiguous. Germline lookup yields CDR1 SEHNR and CDR2 FQNEAQ (reference sequence). There are 16 residues in the CDR3. Trimming shortened V by 5 bases and J by 1 base, and 17 bases separated the two germline ends.

Many counts were recorded for this clonotype. The V call is TRBV20-1, the J call TRBJ2-7, with no clear D. Trimming shortened V by 6 bases and J by 1 base, and 7 bases separated the two germline ends. The CDR3 runs to 11 residues. CDR1 is DFQATT and CDR2 is SNEGSKA in the germline V gene (reference sequence). The CDR3 sequence is CSALLSYEQYF. Here the CDR3 DNA reads TGCAGTGCCCTCTTGTCCTACGAGCAGTACTTC.

A few counts support this clonotype. This chain connects TRBV20-1 to TRBJ1-2, with D perhaps matching TRBD1 (6 bases). V was trimmed by 6 bases and J by 1 base, leaving 18 bases between them. Germline CDR1 DFQATT, CDR2 SNEGSKA (reference sequence). This CDR3 has 15 residues. CDR3 in amino acids: CSAKGGGAGNYGYTF. The CDR3 DNA is TGCAGTGCCAAGGGGGGGGGGGCCGGTAACTATGGCTACACCTTC.

A word on this clonotype: Possible read error: a much larger clone is one base away. This chain uses TRBV11-2 with TRBJ2-3; TRBD2 agrees at 8 bases. CDR1 and CDR2 (germline): SGHAT, FQNNGV. This CDR3 region has 14 residues. CDR3 amino acids: CASSEGLVTGTQYF. The CDR3 DNA is TGTGCCAGCAGCGAGGGACTAGTGACAGGTACGCAGTATTTT.

The CDR3 DNA follows: TGTGCCACCAGCACCATAGCGGGAGGAGTCGGCAATGAGCAGTTCTTC. It encodes CATSTIAGGVGNEQFF. This chain joins TRBV15 and TRBJ2-1; 10 bases are shared with TRBD2. CDR1 is LNHNV and CDR2 is YYDKDF in the germline V gene (reference sequence). J lost 6 bases, V lost 4 bases, and 9 bases had no gene match. CDR3 length: 16 residues.

This clonotype was counted only a few times. This chain joins TRBV7-9 and TRBJ1-2, with 8 bases matching TRBD1. Germline V gives CDR1 SEHNR, CDR2 FQNEAQ (reference sequence). V was pared by 4 bases and J by 4 bases, with 5 bases of the junction left unmatched. The CDR3 is 14 amino acids. CDR3 in amino acids: CASSSDRDLYGYTF. The CDR3 nucleotides are TGTGCCAGCAGCTCGGACAGGGATCTCTATGGCTACACCTTC.